The 9 T cell receptor beta chains below come from one sample, sequenced in a study of tissue T cells after allogeneic stem cell transplantation. Some clones are missing from TCRdb's copy, which holds only in-frame ones; the method was immunoSEQ multiplex PCR. The profile shows about 6,900 clones, 45% to 50% of them singletons. Time point here: mouse harvest day 7 after allogeneic transplant. Each mouse received 10^7 T-cell-depleted marrow cells plus 10^6 splenic CD5+ T cells by tail vein. The specimen sequenced was gut tissue. These receptor sequences come from a female BALB/c mouse given C57BL/6 T cells with graft-versus-host disease after an allogeneic hematopoietic cell transplant.

Of note for this clone: The gene names here belong to mouse. Read sequence stops 1 residue before the CDR3 end, and the germline J gene provides the missing end. J is TRBJ2-3 and V is TRBV15, with 9 bases aligning to TRBD2. The junction had 3 bases not matched to a gene; V was cut back by 5 bases and J by 0 bases. Looked up from germline, CDR1 is SGHND and CDR2 is FRSKSL. The CDR3 length is 15 residues. CDR3 amino acids: CASSPGLGSAETLYF. CDR3 DNA (partial): TGTGCCAGCAGTCCTGGACTGGGGAGTGCAGAAACGCTGTAT. Variable domain in full (rest from reference TRBV15 and TRBJ2-3): DAGVTQTPRHEVAEKGQTIILKCEPVSGHNDLFWYRQTKIQGLELLSYFRSKSLMEDGGAFKDRFKAEMLNSSFSTLKIQPTEPKDSAVYLCASSPGLGSAETLYFGSGTRLTVL.

This clone was observed a single time. The genes are named according to mouse. The read ends 1 residue before the CDR3 terminus; that terminus is restored from the germline J gene. V is TRBV19 and J is TRBJ2-1; D gene uncertain. Trimming cost V 6 bases and J 3 bases, with 10 bases left between them. The CDR3 runs 13 residues. In germline, CDR1 is FNHDT, CDR2 SITEND (reference sequence). The sequenced CDR3 bases are TGTGCCAGCACGAGGGAGGGCTATGCTGAGCAGTTC. It codes for CASTREGYAEQF. The entire CDR3 protein is CASTREGYAEQFF. Variable domain in full (rest from reference TRBV19 and TRBJ2-1): GGIITQTPKFLIGQEGQKLTLKCQQNFNHDTMYWYRQDSGKGLRLIYYSITENDLQKGDLSEGYDASREKKSSFSLTVTSAQKNEMAVFLCASTREGYAEQFFGPGTRLTVL.

This clone has only a few counts. Mouse names are used for the genes. Coverage ceases 1 residue before the CDR3 finishes, and the germline J gene fills in the end. This chain connects TRBV12-1 to TRBJ2-1; 11 nucleotides match TRBD2. Trimming took 0 bases from V and 0 from J; bases not matched to a gene: 6. This CDR3 is 18 amino acids long. Germline V gene data show CDR1 as SGHSN and CDR2 as HYEKVE. CDR3 DNA, as far as it was read: TGTGCCAGCTCTCTCTTGACTGGGGGGGGGTATAACTATGCTGAGCAGTTC. Translated, it gives CASSLLTGGGYNYAEQF. The complete CDR3 sequence is CASSLLTGGGYNYAEQFF.

Note on this clone: Genes and germline come from the mouse. The DNA ends 1 residue before the CDR3 does, and the rest of the CDR3 is filled in from the germline J gene. The rearrangement links TRBV26 to TRBJ2-5; TRBD1 might be the D (6 bases). Trimming cost V 4 bases and J 0 bases, with 14 bases left between them. The CDR3 extends over 16 amino acids. The germline V gene has CDR1 KGHPV and CDR2 FQNQEV (reference sequence). The CDR3 spells CASSPGQKGNQDTQYF. The CDR3 bases that were read are TGTGCCAGCAGTCCCGGACAGAAGGGCAACCAAGACACCCAGTAC. The full variable domain, its missing parts supplied by reference TRBV26 and TRBJ2-5, is NSKVIQTPRYLVKGQGQKAKMRCIPEKGHPVVFWYQQNKNNEFKFLINFQNQEVLQQIDMTEKRFSAECPSNSPCSLEIQSSEAGDSALYLCASSPGQKGNQDTQYFGPGTRLLVL.

This clone occurred a few times. Each gene name is a mouse one. The missing CDR3 end, 1 residue past where the read stops, is filled in from the germline J gene. The chain carries TRBV26 and TRBJ1-3, with D possibly matching TRBD1 (6 bases). V was pared by 6 bases and J by 0 bases, with 9 bases between. Germline-derived CDR1 and CDR2 are KGHPV and FQNQEV (reference sequence). This CDR3 is built from 14 residues. CDR3 protein: CASSRTDSGNTLYF. CDR3 DNA (partial): TGTGCCAGCAGCCGGACAGATTCTGGAAATACGCTCTAT.

For this clone: The listed genes are named as in mouse. The CDR3 end lies 1 residue beyond the end of the read and is filled in from the germline J gene. The chain carries TRBV13-3 and TRBJ2-7; D is uncertain. The CDR3 loop spans 12 amino acids. Germline V gene data show CDR1 as NNHDY and CDR2 as SYVADS. The V gene lost 1 base and the J gene lost 4 bases, with 6 bases spanning the gap. The CDR3 region is CASSDTGYEQYF. Partial CDR3 DNA: TGTGCCAGCAGTGATACGGGTTATGAACAGTAC.

This clone was counted between two and nine times. Genes and germline are mouse. The CDR3 end lies 1 residue beyond the end of the read and is filled in from the germline J gene. The V gene is TRBV2, the J gene TRBJ2-1; perhaps TRBD1 as D (5 bases). The length of the CDR3 is 14 residues. From germline, CDR1 is LGHNA and CDR2 YSYQKL. Trimming removed 0 bases from V and 4 bases from J, with 7 bases in between. CDR3 DNA (partial): TGTGCCAGCAGCCAAGAGAGGGGTTATGCTGAGCAGTTC. It translates to CASSQERGYAEQF. The full CDR3 sequence reads CASSQERGYAEQFF.

Concerning this clone: Gene names are mouse gene names. The CDR3 goes on 1 residue after the read ends, and that part is filled in from the germline J gene. The V gene is TRBV13-2, the J gene TRBJ2-5, with 13 nucleotides matching TRBD2. V trimming: 2 bases; J trimming: 10 bases; junction bases outside the gene matches: 4. The CDR3 spans 14 residues. CDR1 and CDR2 from the germline V gene are NNHNN and SYGAGS (reference sequence). CDR3 sequence reads: CASGDGLGGRPQYF. CDR3 DNA, as far as it was read: TGTGCCAGCGGTGACGGACTGGGGGGGCGCCCCCAGTAC.

Worth noting for this clone: Germline and genes here are mouse. The read halts 1 residue ahead of the CDR3 end, with the missing end drawn from the germline J gene. The chain is built from TRBV26 and TRBJ2-4, with 8 nucleotides matching TRBD1. The germline V gene encodes CDR1 KGHPV and CDR2 FQNQEV (reference sequence). The V gene end was trimmed by 4 bases and the J gene end by 2 bases; junction bases not matched to a gene: 2. The CDR3 spans 14 residues. CDR3: CASSPRGPQNTLYF. The sequenced part of the CDR3 DNA is TGTGCCAGCAGTCCCAGGGGGCCTCAAAACACCTTGTAC.